The 23 T cell receptor beta chains in this list originate from one sample, sequenced in a study of cytomegalovirus exposure and HLA in healthy donors. The data were produced by immunoSEQ multiplex PCR, yet TCRdb's version contains in-frame clones alone and is incomplete. The sample holds approximately 280,000 clones, around nine tenths seen once. Sequenced input: PBMCs. Receptors originate from a woman aged 18-29 years in good health and CMV-seronegative.

This rearrangement joins TRBV6-1 to TRBJ1-1, with 7 bases matching TRBD1. The V gene end was trimmed by 6 bases and the J gene end by 2 bases; junction bases not matched to a gene: 9. CDR3 length equals 15 residues. CDR1 and CDR2 from the germline V gene are MNHNS and SASEGT. The CDR3 reads CASSHWRGPNTEAFF. The DNA for the CDR3 is TGTGCCAGCAGCCACTGGAGGGGGCCAAACACTGAAGCTTTCTTT.

The chain combines TRBV30 with TRBJ1-6, with 7 bases aligning to TRBD1. The V gene's germline CDR1 is GTSNPN and CDR2 SVGIG (reference sequence). This CDR3 comprises 12 residues. The J segment lost 8 bases and the V segment lost 5 bases, leaving 3 bases of the junction unmatched. This CDR3 is CAWDRVDSPLHF. The DNA of the CDR3 is TGTGCCTGGGACAGGGTGGATTCACCCCTCCACTTT.

The table lists this clone with a count of one. This chain uses TRBV27 with TRBJ2-4; D is possibly TRBD1 (6 bases). Looked up from germline, CDR1 is MNHEY and CDR2 is SMNVEV (reference sequence). Trimming removed 2 bases at V and 0 bases at J, with 26 bases between. The CDR3 runs to 21 residues. The CDR3 nucleotides read TGTGCCAGCAGTTTAAGGGGGTTCGGGCGCGAGGCTCCTCCAGCCAAAAACATTCAGTACTTC. This encodes CASSLRGFGREAPPAKNIQYF.

Only a few counts were recorded for this clone. V usage is TRBV2 and J usage is TRBJ1-5; D perhaps matches TRBD1 (6 bases). The germline V gene has CDR1 SNHLY and CDR2 FYNNEI. V gave up 7 bases and J gave up 2 bases, with 12 bases separating them. The CDR3 spans 14 residues. CDR3 amino acids: CASNGGAGNQPQHF. The CDR3 coding sequence is TGTGCCAGCAATGGGGGCGCGGGCAATCAGCCCCAGCATTTT.

As DNA, the CDR3 is TGTGCCAGCAGCTCCACTCCGGGACAGGGGTTATACAATGAGCAGTTCTTC. Translation: CASSSTPGQGLYNEQFF. The V gene is TRBV7-2, the J gene TRBJ2-1; 10 bases align to TRBD1. Germline loops: CDR1 SGHTA, CDR2 FQGNSA. This CDR3 is 17 amino acids long. J was trimmed by 4 bases and V by 4 bases; bases with no gene match: 10. Looking up the rest from reference TRBV7-2 and TRBJ2-1 gives the full variable domain: GAGVSQSPSNKVTEKGKDVELRCDPISGHTALYWYRQSLGQGLEFLIYFQGNSAPDKSGLPSDRFSAERTGGSVSTLTIQRTQQEDSAVYLCASSSTPGQGLYNEQFFGPGTRLTVL.

This clone was picked up one time. This chain joins TRBV13 and TRBJ2-7; the match to TRBD2 covers 12 bases. With 4 bases clipped from V and 5 bases from J, the junction kept 9 bases outside the gene matches. The CDR3 extends over 16 amino acids. Germline CDR1 is PRHDT and CDR2 is FYEKMQ (reference sequence). CDR3 bases: TGTGCCAGCAGCTCCTCTACCACTAGCGGGAGGCACGAGCAGTACTTC. Translation gives CASSSSTTSGRHEQYF.

This chain uses TRBV6-5 with TRBJ1-4, with 7 bases that match TRBD1. J lost 4 bases, V lost 5 bases, and 4 bases had no gene match. The CDR3 contains 14 residues. CDR1 is MNHEY and CDR2 is SVGAGI in the germline V gene. The DNA for the CDR3 is TGTGCCAGCAGTCCCGGGACAGTTAATGAAAAACTGTTTTTT. Amino acid sequence: CASSPGTVNEKLFF.

A remark on this clone: Other DNA sequences from this sample encode an identical CDR3 as well. V usage is TRBV19 and J usage is TRBJ1-5; TRBD1 matches 9 bases. CDR1 LNHDA and CDR2 SQIVND come from the germline V gene (reference sequence). V trimming: 5 bases; J trimming: 2 bases; junction bases outside the gene matches: 4. The CDR3 consists of 15 residues. The CDR3 region is CASSLGQGGNQPQHF. The CDR3 bases are TGTGCCAGTAGTTTGGGACAGGGTGGCAATCAGCCCCAGCATTTT.

As DNA, the CDR3 is TGCGCCAGCAGCCAATTATACGGACACTTAGCCAAAAACATTCAGTACTTC. Translating gives CASSQLYGHLAKNIQYF. The chain carries TRBV4-3 and TRBJ2-4, with a possible D match to TRBD1 (5 bases). CDR1 LGHNA and CDR2 YSLEER come from the germline V gene. Deletions cut 2 bases from V and 0 bases from J, with 14 bases between. The CDR3 totals 17 residues.

This rearrangement joins TRBV19 to TRBJ1-2; 8 bases line up with TRBD1. Trimming cost V 5 bases and J 8 bases; bases outside gene matches: 16. Germline values: CDR1 LNHDA, CDR2 SQIVND (reference sequence). The CDR3 consists of 16 residues. DNA of the CDR3: TGTGCCAGTAGTTCTCAGGTGACAGGGGCCTTAGGCGGCTACACCTTC. Translated: CASSSQVTGALGGYTF.

The chain combines TRBV5-1 with TRBJ2-3; TRBD2 aligns across 9 bases. The CDR3 is 18 residues long. V lost 0 bases to trimming and J lost 4 bases; unmatched junction nucleotides: 12. Germline V gene lookup returns CDR1 SGHRS and CDR2 YFSETQ. CDR3 residues: CASSLGAGGRFGADTQYF. CDR3 DNA sequence: TGCGCCAGCAGCTTGGGAGCGGGAGGTCGTTTTGGTGCAGATACGCAGTATTTT.

This chain links TRBV28 with TRBJ2-7, with 8 nucleotides matching TRBD1. This CDR3 has 13 residues. V lost 6 bases, J lost 2 bases, and 3 bases stayed unmatched. Germline CDR1 reads MDHEN; CDR2 reads SYDVKM. The CDR3 DNA sequence: TGTGCCAGCAGGACAGGGGCAGCCTACGAGCAGTACTTC. This sequence encodes CASRTGAAYEQYF.

The chain joins TRBV2 to TRBJ1-5; 9 nucleotides agree with TRBD1. Germline loops: CDR1 SNHLY, CDR2 FYNNEI. The CDR3 has 15 amino acids. The V gene end was trimmed by 5 bases and the J gene end by 2 bases; junction bases not matched to a gene: 4. The CDR3 coding sequence is TGTGCCAGCAGTCGGGACAGGGTGGGCAATCAGCCCCAGCATTTT. It specifies CASSRDRVGNQPQHF.

This sequence joins TRBV2 and TRBJ2-1; TRBD1 might be the D (5 bases). V dropped 2 bases and J dropped 4 bases, with 12 bases sitting between them. The V gene's germline CDR1 is SNHLY and CDR2 FYNNEI. CDR3 size: 15 residues. The CDR3 nucleotides read TGTGCCAGCAGTGAACCAGGACACATTTACAATGAGCAGTTCTTC. Amino acid sequence: CASSEPGHIYNEQFF.

J is TRBJ1-2 and V is TRBV28; D is unresolved. Germline CDR1 is MDHEN and CDR2 is SYDVKM. V was shortened by 3 bases and J by 3 bases, with 5 bases between the two germline ends. The CDR3 totals 12 residues. Here the CDR3 reads CASSLQDYGYTF. Here the CDR3 DNA reads TGTGCCAGCAGTTTGCAGGACTATGGCTACACCTTC.

This rearrangement joins TRBV30 to TRBJ1-2; D possibly corresponds to TRBD1 (6 bases). This CDR3 region has 14 residues. Deletions cut 5 bases from V and 2 bases from J, with 15 bases between. Germline V gene sequence: CDR1 GTSNPN, CDR2 SVGIG (reference sequence). This chain's CDR3 is CAWEHRDQNYGYTF. The CDR3 DNA follows: TGTGCCTGGGAACACAGGGATCAAAACTATGGCTACACCTTC.

The genes are TRBV9 and TRBJ1-5; maybe TRBD1 (5 bases). The V end lost 0 bases, the J end lost 4 bases, and 8 bases lay between the germline ends. CDR1 SGDLS and CDR2 YYNGEE come from the germline V gene. The CDR3 is 14 residues long. This CDR3 is CASSVDGGNQPQHF. The CDR3 bases are TGTGCCAGCAGCGTAGATGGGGGGAATCAGCCCCAGCATTTT.

This clone was observed many times. The chain uses TRBV10-2 and TRBJ2-3, with TRBD1 as a possible D gene (6 bases). This CDR3 is built from 13 residues. Germline lookup yields CDR1 WSHSY and CDR2 SAAADI. The ends were cut back, 8 bases at V and 6 bases at J, with 15 bases in the middle. Here the CDR3 reads CASLGTPADTQYF. Here the CDR3 DNA reads TGCGCCAGCCTCGGGACACCGGCGGATACGCAGTATTTT.

This chain uses TRBV28 with TRBJ2-1; 12 nucleotides line up with TRBD2. Germline CDR1 MDHEN, CDR2 SYDVKM. V lost 5 bases and J lost 5; bases outside the gene matches: 7. This CDR3 is built from 16 residues. DNA for the CDR3: TGTGCCAGCAGTCCCGGACTAGCGGGACCCCACAATGAGCAGTTCTTC. Residues: CASSPGLAGPHNEQFF.

This sequence joins TRBV27 and TRBJ2-4; 9 positions agree with TRBD1. V was clipped by 6 bases and J by 1 base; unmatched bases: 16. Germline V lookup: CDR1 MNHEY, CDR2 SMNVEV (reference sequence). This CDR3 comprises 19 residues. This CDR3 reads CASSHPTGGPSGAKNIQYF. In DNA, the CDR3 is TGTGCCAGCAGCCACCCGACAGGGGGGCCCTCGGGGGCCAAAAACATTCAGTACTTC.

The rearrangement uses TRBV9 and TRBJ2-1; 8 bases are a match to TRBD2. J gave up 4 bases and V 3 bases, and 9 bases lay outside the gene matches. The length of the CDR3 is 16 residues. Per germline, CDR1 SGDLS and CDR2 YYNGEE. The CDR3 is CASSAQAGDLYNEQFF. The CDR3, as DNA: TGTGCCAGCAGCGCCCAAGCGGGAGACCTTTACAATGAGCAGTTCTTC. The full variable domain, in which reference TRBV9 and TRBJ2-1 provide the parts outside the CDR3, is DSGVTQTPKHLITATGQRVTLRCSPRSGDLSVYWYQQSLDQGLQFLIQYYNGEERAKGNILERFSAQQFPDLHSELNLSSLELGDSALYFCASSAQAGDLYNEQFFGPGTRLTVL.

J is TRBJ1-1 and V is TRBV2, with a weak D call TRBD1 (5 bases). The V gene's germline CDR1 is SNHLY and CDR2 FYNNEI. There are 11 residues in the CDR3. V lost 6 bases to trimming and J lost 8 bases, with 10 bases between them. Here the CDR3 reads CASREGREAFF. The CDR3 nucleotides are TGTGCCAGCAGGGAGGGACGGGAAGCTTTCTTT.

This chain uses TRBV7-8 with TRBJ1-1; TRBD1 matches at 10 bases. CDR1 is SGHVS and CDR2 is FQNEAQ in the germline V gene. Germline trimming cut 1 base from V and 4 bases from J; bases unmatched to any gene: 3. The CDR3 is 15 residues long. For the CDR3, the DNA is TGTGCCAGCAGCTTAGTGGGACAGGGGAGCACTGAAGCTTTCTTT. Translated, it gives CASSLVGQGSTEAFF.